This TCR beta chain was identified during a study of CD8 T cells in Susac syndrome. Sequencing of TCR beta was carried out in blood CD8+ and CD4+ T cells. Through negative isolation, CD4+ and CD8+ T cells were obtained, while TEMRA cells were enriched using FACS. The RNA, about 0.45 to 1 ug, was put through reverse transcription using random hexamers. With immunoSEQ multiplex PCR, TCR beta CDR3 was amplified across 54 Vbeta and 13 Jbeta. TCRdb analysed the immunoSEQ multiplex PCR reads with MiXCR anew, one entry per CDR3 protein. The table includes around 230,000 distinct CDR3 sequences, about 95% detected once. This CDR3 has 15 amino acids. The trim removed 1 base at V and 6 bases at J, leaving 1 base unmatched. Germline V gene lookup returns CDR1 SGHTA and CDR2 FQGTGA.

The sequenced sample was CD4+ T cells from PBMCs. This sequence was found in a human donor with multiple sclerosis. The rearrangement joins TRBV7-3 to TRBJ2-1; TRBD2 agrees at 12 bases. This chain's CDR3 is CASSLRLAGANEQFF. The CDR3 coding sequence is TGTGCCAGCAGCTTAAGACTAGCGGGAGCCAATGAGCAGTTCTTC.